The 28 T cell receptor beta chains listed next were all sequenced from one sample in a study of shared clonotypes between healthy human individuals. This table comes from immunoSEQ multiplex PCR, and its TCRdb copy is limited to in-frame clones, with some not included. The sample holds approximately 2.1 million clones, 90% to 95% seen once. Sequences were obtained from naive CD4+ T cells from PBMCs. The subset: CD45RA+ positively selected. The receptors derive from a man between 18 and 29 years old in good health. Some clones in this sample may be carry-over from other donors' samples.

V is TRBV5-6 and J is TRBJ1-4; no reliable D call. CDR1 is SGHDT, CDR2 YYEEEE, per germline. This CDR3 contains 16 residues. The V gene lost 0 bases and the J gene lost 0 bases, with 9 bases spanning the gap. This CDR3 is CASSLGWSATNEKLFF. The CDR3, as DNA: TGTGCCAGCAGCTTGGGCTGGAGTGCAACTAATGAAAAACTGTTTTTT.

V gene TRBV27 combines with J gene TRBJ2-5, with TRBD2 identical over 8 bases. The trim removed 6 bases at V and 5 bases at J, leaving 5 bases unmatched. CDR1 MNHEY and CDR2 SMNVEV come from the germline V gene (reference sequence). The CDR3 sequence is 13 residues long. The CDR3: CASRRRLAETQYF. The CDR3 coding sequence is TGTGCCAGCAGACGGAGACTAGCGGAGACCCAGTACTTC.

The chain combines TRBV2 with TRBJ2-3; possible D gene TRBD1, 6 bases. CDR1 and CDR2 from the germline V gene are SNHLY and FYNNEI. Trimming stripped 7 bases from V and 0 bases from J, with 11 bases between. The CDR3 is 14 residues long. CDR3 protein: CASKETGSTDTQYF. The CDR3 DNA sequence: TGTGCCAGCAAAGAGACAGGAAGCACAGATACGCAGTATTTT. Drawing the rest from reference TRBV2 and TRBJ2-3, the complete variable domain is EPEVTQTPSHQVTQMGQEVILRCVPISNHLYFYWYRQILGQKVEFLVSFYNNEISEKSEIFDDQFSVERPDGSNFTLKIRSTKLEDSAMYFCASKETGSTDTQYFGPGTRLTVL.

Note on this clone: At the DNA level, this CDR3 is encoded by other sequences in the same sample as well. CDR3 DNA: TGCGCCAGCAGCTTGTATGCGGGCACAGATACGCAGTATTTT. The encoded protein is CASSLYAGTDTQYF. The chain has TRBV5-1 and TRBJ2-3; no definite D call. From germline, CDR1 is SGHRS and CDR2 YFSETQ. There are 14 residues in the CDR3. V was trimmed by 1 base and J by 1 base, leaving 7 bases between them.

V gene TRBV9 combines with J gene TRBJ1-2; no definite D call. Looked up from germline, CDR1 is SGDLS and CDR2 is YYNGEE. Trimming removed 0 bases at V and 2 bases at J, with 2 bases between. This CDR3 is built from 12 residues. The CDR3 reads CASSVANYGYTF. CDR3 in DNA: TGTGCCAGCAGCGTAGCCAACTATGGCTACACCTTC.

The CDR3 DNA reads TGTGCCAGCAGCTTAGGGACAGTATACGACACAGATACGCAGTATTTT. It is translated as CASSLGTVYDTDTQYF. The chain is built from TRBV5-4 and TRBJ2-3; TRBD1 agrees at 7 bases. Germline V gene sequence: CDR1 SGHNT, CDR2 YYREEE (reference sequence). Losses at the gene ends were 2 bases for V and 2 bases for J; bases not matched to a gene: 8. The CDR3 is 16 amino acids.

The genes are TRBV5-1 and TRBJ2-4; the match to TRBD2 covers 9 bases. In germline, CDR1 is SGHRS, CDR2 YFSETQ. With 4 bases clipped from V and 1 base from J, the junction kept 9 bases outside the gene matches. This CDR3 comprises 17 residues. The CDR3 here is CASSTEGGRAAKNIQYF. CDR3 coding DNA: TGCGCCAGCAGCACGGAGGGCGGGAGGGCCGCCAAAAACATTCAGTACTTC. The complete variable domain, with remaining parts taken from reference TRBV5-1 and TRBJ2-4, reads KAGVTQTPRYLIKTRGQQVTLSCSPISGHRSVSWYQQTPGQGLQFLFEYFSETQRNKGNFPGRFSGRQFSNSRSEMNVSTLELGDSALYLCASSTEGGRAAKNIQYFGAGTRLSVL.

The rearrangement uses TRBV28 and TRBJ1-1; TRBD1 is a possible D gene (6 bases). The CDR3 sequence is 15 residues long. Germline CDR1 reads MDHEN; CDR2 reads SYDVKM. The germline V and J ends were trimmed by 6 bases and 4 bases, with 18 bases remaining between them. The chain's CDR3 is CASSRTTGKRTEAFF. CDR3 sequence (DNA): TGTGCCAGCAGCCGCACCACAGGGAAGCGCACTGAAGCTTTCTTT.

The chain employs TRBV2 and TRBJ1-5; TRBD1 agrees at 7 bases. J gave up 7 bases and V 5 bases, and 14 bases lay outside the gene matches. CDR1 SNHLY and CDR2 FYNNEI come from the germline V gene. The CDR3 is 16 amino acids. The CDR3 region is CASSFTVGRGGQPQHF. In nucleotides, the CDR3 is TGTGCCAGCAGTTTTACAGTGGGCAGGGGGGGACAGCCCCAGCATTTT.

The V call is TRBV9, the J call TRBJ1-1, with D maybe TRBD1 (6 bases). Deletions cut 4 bases from V and 5 bases from J, with 15 bases between. CDR3 size: 14 residues. From germline, CDR1 is SGDLS and CDR2 YYNGEE. This CDR3 reads CASSPGAPGTEAFF. CDR3 bases: TGTGCCAGCAGCCCGGGGGCCCCGGGGACTGAAGCTTTCTTT.

The chain joins TRBV2 to TRBJ1-3; unclear D gene. CDR3 length: 13 amino acids. V was clipped by 9 bases and J by 0 bases, with 9 bases between them. Germline loops: CDR1 SNHLY, CDR2 FYNNEI. The CDR3 reads CARQTDSGNTIYF. DNA of the CDR3: TGTGCCAGACAAACCGACTCTGGAAACACCATATATTTT.

This clone occurred once. The rearrangement uses TRBV6-1 and TRBJ2-3; no clear D. Germline V CDR1 and CDR2: MNHNS, SASEGT. The CDR3 has 13 amino acids. Deletions cut 4 bases from V and 1 base from J, with 6 bases between. CDR3 amino acids: CASSGQGTDTQYF. As DNA, the CDR3 is TGTGCCAGCAGTGGCCAGGGCACAGATACGCAGTATTTT.

The rearrangement links TRBV18 to TRBJ2-7, with D possibly matching TRBD2 (5 bases). Germline values: CDR1 KGHSH, CDR2 LQKENI. The CDR3 runs to 14 residues. The V and J ends lost 4 bases and 3 bases respectively, with 13 bases between them. The CDR3 DNA is TGTGCCAGCTCACTCGCGCGGGTAGACTACGAGCAGTACTTC. Translating gives CASSLARVDYEQYF. The complete variable domain, with remaining parts taken from reference TRBV18 and TRBJ2-7, reads NAGVMQNPRHLVRRRGQEARLRCSPMKGHSHVYWYRQLPEEGLKFMVYLQKENIIDESGMPKERFSAEFPKEGPSILRIQQVVRGDSAAYFCASSLARVDYEQYFGPGTRLTVT.

J is TRBJ1-2 and V is TRBV28; 7 nucleotides align to TRBD1. The CDR3 contains 13 residues. With V trimmed by 3 bases and J by 9 bases, 7 bases remained unmatched. Per germline, CDR1 MDHEN and CDR2 SYDVKM. CDR3 coding DNA: TGTGCCAGCAGTTTGCCAGGGGGGTACAGCTACACCTTC. This sequence encodes CASSLPGGYSYTF.

The chain uses TRBV27 and TRBJ2-4; D is unclear. CDR1 and CDR2 (germline): MNHEY, SMNVEV (reference sequence). V was clipped by 5 bases and J by 3 bases, with 17 bases between them. This CDR3 is built from 16 residues. DNA of the CDR3: TGTGCCAGCAGTCGAAACGTCCCGTCCGGCAAAAACATTCAGTACTTC. It specifies CASSRNVPSGKNIQYF.

The chain employs TRBV6-5 and TRBJ2-1; TRBD1 or TRBD2 may be the D gene (5 bases each). The germline V gene has CDR1 MNHEY and CDR2 SVGAGI. Trimming left V 0 bases short and J 1 base short, with 10 bases between. This CDR3 has 16 residues. The CDR3 here is CASSYSGVGSYNEQFF. The CDR3 DNA sequence: TGTGCCAGCAGTTACTCGGGGGTGGGGTCCTACAATGAGCAGTTCTTC.

V and J are TRBV5-4 and TRBJ2-1, with D perhaps being TRBD1 or TRBD2 (5 bases each). V was clipped by 3 bases and J by 0 bases, with 10 bases between them. This CDR3 contains 15 residues. Germline values: CDR1 SGHNT, CDR2 YYREEE (reference sequence). Here the CDR3 reads CASSWDASSYNEQFF. CDR3 bases: TGTGCCAGCAGCTGGGACGCTTCCTCCTACAATGAGCAGTTCTTC.

This chain uses TRBV5-1 with TRBJ2-2, with a tentative D call TRBD2 (5 bases). The CDR3 has 15 residues. The V end was cut by 2 bases, the J end by 8 bases, with 16 bases between. Germline CDR1 SGHRS, CDR2 YFSETQ. The CDR3 reads CASSFLAGVEGELFF. DNA for the CDR3: TGCGCCAGCAGCTTCCTAGCAGGAGTCGAGGGGGAGCTGTTTTTT.

V usage is TRBV10-3 and J usage is TRBJ2-6; possible D gene TRBD1, 6 bases. The CDR3 has 19 residues. Germline CDR1 and CDR2: ENHRY and SYGVKD. V lost 3 bases and J 4 bases, leaving 22 bases between the germline ends. The CDR3, as DNA: TGTGCCATCAGTGATGCCCCAACAGGGAACTCTCCCGGGGCCAACGTCCTGACTTTC. Translation gives CAISDAPTGNSPGANVLTF.

Remarks on this clone: This sample also contains other DNA sequences that code for the same CDR3. The chain has TRBV4-1 and TRBJ1-5; no firm D call. This CDR3 is 15 amino acids long. CDR1 and CDR2 (germline): MGHRA, YSYEKL. V lost 0 bases to trimming and J lost 2 bases, with 8 bases between them. The CDR3 nucleotides are TGCGCCAGCAGCCAAGACCTCGGAGGCAATCAGCCCCAGCATTTT. Translation: CASSQDLGGNQPQHF.

This sequence joins TRBV5-1 and TRBJ2-5; either TRBD1 or TRBD2 may supply D (6 bases each). Germline CDR1 is SGHRS and CDR2 is YFSETQ. The CDR3 is 15 residues long. Trimming removed 0 bases at V and 4 bases at J, with 13 bases between. CDR3 sequence reads: CASSLGPTGAETQYF. The CDR3 coding sequence is TGCGCCAGCAGCTTGGGGCCGACGGGGGCAGAGACCCAGTACTTC.

This chain joins TRBV5-5 and TRBJ1-1; D gene uncertain. Germline values: CDR1 SGHKS, CDR2 YYEKEE (reference sequence). CDR3 length: 13 amino acids. With 4 bases removed from V and 4 bases from J, the gap between germline ends came to 11 bases. CDR3 in DNA: TGTGCCAGCAGCCGTGTGGGATTCACTGAAGCTTTCTTT. This encodes CASSRVGFTEAFF.

The chain is built from TRBV19 and TRBJ2-2; D unresolved. CDR1 is LNHDA, CDR2 SQIVND, per germline (reference sequence). V lost 8 bases and J 5 bases, leaving 15 bases between the germline ends. The CDR3 is made up of 14 amino acids. The CDR3 loop reads CASPREVLTGELFF. Written as DNA, the CDR3 is TGTGCCAGTCCTAGGGAAGTGTTGACCGGGGAGCTGTTTTTT. Together with reference TRBV19 and TRBJ2-2, the CDR3 gives the full variable domain: DGGITQSPKYLFRKEGQNVTLSCEQNLNHDAMYWYRQDPGQGLRLIYYSQIVNDFQKGDIAEGYSVSREKKESFPLTVTSAQKNPTAFYLCASPREVLTGELFFGEGSRLTVL.

The rearrangement joins TRBV20-1 to TRBJ1-2; D may be TRBD1 (5 bases). The CDR3 is made up of 11 amino acids. Trimming cost V 3 bases and J 11 bases, with 13 bases left between them. Germline V gives CDR1 DFQATT, CDR2 SNEGSKA (reference sequence). CDR3 nucleotide sequence: TGCAGTGCTAGTCCCCAGGGTTATTACACCTTC. As protein: CSASPQGYYTF.

The chain uses TRBV28 and TRBJ2-1, with D possibly being TRBD2 (6 bases). The V gene lost 6 bases and the J gene lost 1 base, with 16 bases spanning the gap. Germline V gives CDR1 MDHEN, CDR2 SYDVKM. The CDR3 has 16 residues. The CDR3 spells CASSAPLGSSYNEQFF. The CDR3 DNA is TGTGCCAGCAGCGCCCCGCTCGGGAGTTCCTACAATGAGCAGTTCTTC.

This clone is a singleton in its sample. This CDR3 reads CASSPPTSGRNTGELFF. The CDR3, as DNA: TGTGCCAGCTCACCACCGACTAGCGGGAGAAACACCGGGGAGCTGTTTTTT. This chain uses TRBV18 with TRBJ2-2; 12 bases map to TRBD2. Per the germline V gene, CDR1 is KGHSH and CDR2 is LQKENI. V gave up 0 bases and J gave up 2 bases; unmatched junction bases: 1. The CDR3 contains 17 residues.

J is TRBJ1-1 and V is TRBV5-4, with D unresolved. The CDR3 loop spans 14 amino acids. With 1 base removed from V and 1 base from J, the gap between germline ends came to 8 bases. CDR1 SGHNT and CDR2 YYREEE come from the germline V gene (reference sequence). The CDR3: CASSLISPNTEAFF. The DNA for the CDR3 is TGTGCCAGCAGCTTGATAAGCCCGAACACTGAAGCTTTCTTT.

The rearrangement links TRBV5-1 to TRBJ2-7; D not certain. This CDR3 spans 15 amino acids. Germline CDR1 is SGHRS and CDR2 is YFSETQ. Trimming shortened V by 2 bases and J by 2 bases, and 14 bases separated the two germline ends. The DNA for the CDR3 is TGCGCCAGCAGCTTAGAGGTGGGCGAAACCTACGAGCAGTACTTC. This sequence encodes CASSLEVGETYEQYF.